A selection of T cell receptor beta chains follows, all from one sample in a study of long-term antiretroviral therapy in people with HIV. Generated by immunoSEQ multiplex PCR, the TCRdb table keeps only in-frame clones and is missing some. Among 15,000 to 20,000 clones, roughly three quarters were seen once, and the ten largest hold 10% to 13%. The starting material was unsorted PBMCs, obtained 2.3 years after starting antiretroviral therapy. These receptors were collected from a woman aged 40 to 50 with HIV. The CDR3 runs from the conserved cysteine through the conserved F or W. Each record gives: D gene, V gene, clone size, J gene, CDR3 DNA, CDR3 protein. A D gene is named only where the DNA matches it firmly. A clone size is listed for some rows: how often the clone was seen (once, few, many), or a class if it is expanded.

D gene: NA; V gene: TRBV7-9; clone size: few; J gene: TRBJ1-6; CDR3 DNA: TGTGCCAGCAGCGGAGGCAGGGGCAATTCACCCCTCCACTTT; CDR3 protein: CASSGGRGNSPLHF
D gene: NA; V gene: TRBV29-1; clone size: NA; J gene: TRBJ2-3; CDR3 DNA: TGCAGCGTTGCGACCAGCACAGATACGCAGTATTTT; CDR3 protein: CSVATSTDTQYF
D gene: NA; V gene: TRBV5-1; clone size: NA; J gene: TRBJ2-2; CDR3 DNA: TGCGCCAGCAGCTTGGAGGGGACAGGGGAGCTGTTTTTT; CDR3 protein: CASSLEGTGELFF
D gene: NA; V gene: TRBV7-6; clone size: NA; J gene: TRBJ2-7; CDR3 DNA: TGTGCCAGCAGCGATCCCATGCGGGTAGCTCCCTACGAGCAGTACTTC; CDR3 protein: CASSDPMRVAPYEQYF
D gene: TRBD1; V gene: TRBV5-1; clone size: few; J gene: TRBJ1-1; CDR3 DNA: TGCGCCAGCGGGACAGGGACTGAAGCTTTCTTT; CDR3 protein: CASGTGTEAFF
D gene: NA; V gene: TRBV5-4; clone size: NA; J gene: TRBJ2-3; CDR3 DNA: TGTGCCAGCAGCCTAAGCACAGATACGCAGTATTTT; CDR3 protein: CASSLSTDTQYF
D gene: NA; V gene: TRBV30; clone size: NA; J gene: TRBJ1-6; CDR3 DNA: TGTGCCTGGAGTGTGAACAGGGCTAATTCACCCCTCCACTTT; CDR3 protein: CAWSVNRANSPLHF
D gene: NA; V gene: TRBV5-5; clone size: NA; J gene: TRBJ1-2; CDR3 DNA: TGTGCCAGCAGCTCGCAGGGAGAGGATGGCTACACCTTC; CDR3 protein: CASSSQGEDGYTF
D gene: TRBD1; V gene: TRBV5-5; clone size: NA; J gene: TRBJ1-2; CDR3 DNA: TGTGCCAGCAGCCCTCCTGGGACAGGGGTCTCACGGGGCTACACCTTC; CDR3 protein: CASSPPGTGVSRGYTF
D gene: NA; V gene: TRBV12-5; clone size: NA; J gene: TRBJ2-1; CDR3 DNA: TGTGCTAGTGGTTTGGACAGGCAGAATGAGCAGTTCTTC; CDR3 protein: CASGLDRQNEQFF
D gene: TRBD2; V gene: TRBV19; clone size: NA; J gene: TRBJ2-1; CDR3 DNA: TGTGCCAGTAGCCCTTCTAGCGGGAGGGATCATGAGCAGTTCTTC; CDR3 protein: CASSPSSGRDHEQFF
D gene: TRBD1; V gene: TRBV13; clone size: NA; J gene: TRBJ1-2; CDR3 DNA: TGTGCCAGCAGCGCCGCAGGGGGCCCGGCGGGTGGCTACACCTTC; CDR3 protein: CASSAAGGPAGGYTF
D gene: NA; V gene: TRBV19; clone size: NA; J gene: TRBJ2-7; CDR3 DNA: TGTGCCAGTAGTAAGAGACAGGTCACCTACGAGCAGTACTTC; CDR3 protein: CASSKRQVTYEQYF
D gene: TRBD1; V gene: TRBV5-4; clone size: NA; J gene: TRBJ1-1; CDR3 DNA: TGTGCCAGCAGCCATATTAAACACAGGGGAGGAAACACTGAAGCTTTCTTT; CDR3 protein: CASSHIKHRGGNTEAFF
D gene: NA; V gene: TRBV7-2; clone size: NA; J gene: TRBJ2-1; CDR3 DNA: TGTGCCAGCAGCTCGGTGGGCAATGAGCAGTTCTTC; CDR3 protein: CASSSVGNEQFF
D gene: NA; V gene: TRBV2; clone size: NA; J gene: TRBJ2-7; CDR3 DNA: TGTGCCAGCAGTGACGGGGATTCCCACGAGCAGTACTTC; CDR3 protein: CASSDGDSHEQYF
D gene: TRBD1; V gene: TRBV30; clone size: NA; J gene: TRBJ1-6; CDR3 DNA: TGTGCCTGGAGAGGGACAGATAATTCACCCCTCCACTTT; CDR3 protein: CAWRGTDNSPLHF
D gene: NA; V gene: TRBV14; clone size: NA; J gene: TRBJ2-7; CDR3 DNA: TGTGCCAGCAGCCAAGATTCTACCAGCTCCTACGAGCAGTACTTC; CDR3 protein: CASSQDSTSSYEQYF
D gene: TRBD2; V gene: TRBV27; clone size: once; J gene: TRBJ2-1; CDR3 DNA: TGTGCCAGCAGTTTTCCGGGGGGCTCCTACAATGAGCAGTTCTTC; CDR3 protein: CASSFPGGSYNEQFF